Listed below are T cell receptor beta chains from one sample, sequenced in a study of T-cell memory formation after mild COVID-19. MiXCR was run by TCRdb on the 5' RACE reads, yielding one entry per CDR3 protein. Found here are 250,000 to 350,000 distinct CDR3 sequences, roughly 17% of them singletons; the top ten hold 20% to 25%. The sample taken for sequencing was PBMCs or a T cell subset sorted from them (not recorded which). The receptors shown here come from a man younger than 35 who had mild COVID-19 (a few samples of this study predate the infection). Cell type and time point are not known. CDR3s include the opening cysteine and the closing phenylalanine or tryptophan. The order of the fields is J gene, V gene, D gene, clone size, CDR3 protein, CDR3 DNA. D genes are given only for firm matches. Clone size is shown for a subset of rows, as once, few, many or a class of expanded clone.

J: TRBJ2-7
V: TRBV5-4
D: TRBD1
size: many
CDR3: CASSFGDRVFYEQYF
DNA: TGTGCCAGCAGCTTTGGGGACAGGGTTTTCTACGAGCAGTACTTC

J: TRBJ1-2
V: TRBV29-1
D: -
size: -
CDR3: CSVDPGDYGYTF
DNA: TGCAGCGTTGACCCCGGGGACTATGGCTACACCTTC

J: TRBJ2-3
V: TRBV5-1
D: -
size: -
CDR3: CASTPSQGITDTQYF
DNA: TGCGCCAGCACCCCGAGTCAGGGGATCACAGATACGCAGTATTTT

J: TRBJ1-1
V: TRBV4-1
D: -
size: few
CDR3: CASSQDRRVEAFF
DNA: TGCGCCAGCAGCCAAGATAGACGGGTTGAAGCTTTCTTT

J: TRBJ2-7
V: TRBV6-5
D: -
size: few
CDR3: CASSYRVAYEQYF
DNA: TGTGCCAGCAGTTACCGAGTAGCCTACGAGCAGTACTTC

J: TRBJ2-3
V: TRBV2
D: TRBD2
size: few
CDR3: CASNNPLAASTDTQYF
DNA: TGTGCCAGCAACAACCCGCTAGCGGCCAGCACAGATACGCAGTATTTT

J: TRBJ2-2
V: TRBV13
D: -
size: -
CDR3: CANRRAAGELFF
DNA: TGTGCCAACCGAAGAGCGGCCGGGGAGCTGTTTTTT

J: TRBJ1-1
V: TRBV3-1
D: -
size: few
CDR3: CASSQSEKNTEAFF
DNA: TGTGCCAGCAGCCAATCAGAAAAGAACACTGAAGCTTTCTTT

J: TRBJ2-2
V: TRBV12-5
D: TRBD1
size: -
CDR3: CASGLLTGTDYTGELFF
DNA: TGTGCTAGTGGTTTGTTGACCGGGACAGACTACACCGGGGAGCTGTTTTTT

J: TRBJ2-3
V: TRBV5-1
D: -
size: -
CDR3: CASQRPEGSDTQYF
DNA: TGCGCCAGCCAAAGACCTGAGGGGTCAGATACGCAGTATTTT

J: TRBJ2-3
V: TRBV7-2
D: -
size: -
CDR3: CASSLLGSGDTQYF
DNA: TGTGCCAGCAGCTTATTAGGTAGCGGAGATACGCAGTATTTT

J: TRBJ2-1
V: TRBV7-3
D: -
size: few
CDR3: CASSLAGSKQFF
DNA: TGTGCCAGCAGCTTAGCCGGCTCTAAGCAGTTCTTC

J: TRBJ2-1
V: TRBV3-1
D: TRBD2
size: -
CDR3: CASSQGTSNEQFF
DNA: TGTGCCAGCAGCCAGGGGACTAGCAATGAGCAGTTCTTC

J: TRBJ2-5
V: TRBV7-6
D: TRBD1
size: few
CDR3: CASSPGGQGGKETQYF
DNA: TGTGCCAGCAGCCCTGGGGGACAGGGAGGGAAGGAGACCCAGTACTTC

J: TRBJ2-3
V: TRBV4-2
D: -
size: -
CDR3: CASSHPLAYRTDTQYF
DNA: TGTGCCAGCAGCCACCCCCTAGCGTACCGCACAGATACGCAGTATTTT

J: TRBJ2-1
V: TRBV20-1
D: TRBD2
size: few
CDR3: CSAPSGGHNEQFF
DNA: TGCAGTGCTCCGAGCGGGGGCCACAATGAGCAGTTCTTC

J: TRBJ2-3
V: TRBV7-3
D: TRBD1
size: few
CDR3: CASSPETGDYTQYF
DNA: TGTGCCAGCAGCCCCGAGACAGGGGATTATACGCAGTATTTT

J: TRBJ2-3
V: TRBV6-2/TRBV6-3
D: -
size: once
CDR3: CASSYGRFPDTQYF
DNA: TGTGCCAGCAGTTATGGGAGGTTCCCAGATACGCAGTATTTT

J: TRBJ1-6
V: TRBV7-2
D: TRBD1
size: -
CDR3: CASSLRTGGNSPLHF
DNA: TGTGCCAGCAGCCTACGGACAGGGGGTAATTCACCCCTCCACTTT

J: TRBJ1-1
V: TRBV10-3
D: -
size: few
CDR3: CAIRHREDTEAFF
DNA: TGTGCCATCAGACACAGGGAAGACACTGAAGCTTTCTTT

J: TRBJ1-3
V: TRBV6-5
D: -
size: -
CDR3: CASSYFQGSGNTIYF
DNA: TGTGCCAGCAGTTACTTTCAGGGAAGTGGAAACACCATATATTTT

J: TRBJ1-5
V: TRBV20-1
D: -
size: -
CDR3: CSARDISSGQPQHF
DNA: TGCAGTGCTAGAGATATTTCATCGGGGCAGCCCCAGCATTTT

J: TRBJ1-2
V: TRBV12-3/TRBV12-4
D: TRBD1
size: -
CDR3: CASRRDRANYGYTF
DNA: TGTGCCAGCAGGCGGGACAGGGCTAACTATGGCTACACCTTC

J: TRBJ2-1
V: TRBV4-3
D: TRBD2
size: -
CDR3: CASSQGLAGHNEQFF
DNA: TGCGCCAGCAGCCAAGGACTAGCGGGGCACAATGAGCAGTTCTTC

J: TRBJ1-2
V: TRBV20-1
D: TRBD1
size: -
CDR3: CSASSRGRSYGYTF
DNA: TGCAGTGCGTCATCCAGGGGGCGCAGCTATGGCTACACCTTC

J: TRBJ2-1
V: TRBV7-3
D: -
size: -
CDR3: CASSIGSSSYNEQFF
DNA: TGTGCCAGCAGCATCGGGAGCAGCTCCTACAATGAGCAGTTCTTC

J: TRBJ1-5
V: TRBV7-2
D: TRBD1
size: -
CDR3: CASRKQGAIQPQHF
DNA: TGTGCCAGCAGGAAACAGGGGGCGATTCAGCCCCAGCATTTT

J: TRBJ1-5
V: TRBV12-3/TRBV12-4
D: -
size: -
CDR3: CASSPDISSNQPQHF
DNA: TGTGCCAGCAGCCCGGACATTTCAAGCAATCAGCCCCAGCATTTT

J: TRBJ2-7
V: TRBV20-1
D: TRBD2
size: many
CDR3: CSARDVLAGMSYEQYF
DNA: TGCAGTGCTAGAGATGTACTAGCGGGGATGTCCTACGAGCAGTACTTC

J: TRBJ2-7
V: TRBV6-2/TRBV6-3
D: -
size: -
CDR3: CASTPASGSVHEQYF
DNA: TGTGCCAGCACCCCCGCCTCAGGGTCGGTCCACGAGCAGTACTTC

J: TRBJ1-2
V: TRBV6-1
D: -
size: -
CDR3: CASSEVLLSNYGYTF
DNA: TGTGCCAGCAGTGAAGTGCTCCTTTCTAACTATGGCTACACCTTC

J: TRBJ2-5
V: TRBV28
D: TRBD1
size: -
CDR3: CASSREGTDARETQYF
DNA: TGTGCCAGCAGCCGCGAGGGGACAGACGCTCGAGAGACCCAGTACTTC

J: TRBJ2-2
V: TRBV7-6
D: -
size: -
CDR3: CASSPRQAGNTGELFF
DNA: TGTGCCAGCAGCCCCCGCCAGGCTGGGAACACCGGGGAGCTGTTTTTT

J: TRBJ2-7
V: TRBV20-1
D: TRBD1
size: few
CDR3: CSARKDRGYDEQYF
DNA: TGCAGTGCTAGGAAGGACAGGGGATATGACGAGCAGTACTTC

J: TRBJ2-7
V: TRBV7-9
D: TRBD1
size: few
CDR3: CASSKPGTGFYEQYF
DNA: TGTGCCAGCAGTAAACCTGGGACAGGTTTCTACGAGCAGTACTTC

J: TRBJ2-1
V: TRBV5-1
D: TRBD1
size: few
CDR3: CASSPGTEHNEQFF
DNA: TGCGCCAGCAGCCCAGGGACAGAGCACAATGAGCAGTTCTTC

J: TRBJ1-1
V: TRBV14
D: -
size: few
CDR3: CASSPSRQQGRTEAFF
DNA: TGTGCCAGCAGCCCGTCCCGGCAACAGGGCCGGACTGAAGCTTTCTTT

J: TRBJ2-5
V: TRBV12-3/TRBV12-4
D: -
size: few
CDR3: CASSPRGRQETQYF
DNA: TGTGCCAGCAGTCCCCGGGGCAGGCAAGAGACCCAGTACTTC

J: TRBJ2-3
V: TRBV12-3/TRBV12-4
D: TRBD2
size: -
CDR3: CASSFPLAGASDTQYF
DNA: TGTGCCAGCAGTTTTCCACTAGCGGGGGCTTCAGATACGCAGTATTTT

J: TRBJ2-5
V: TRBV6-2/TRBV6-3
D: TRBD2
size: -
CDR3: CASSVSGGTTIPETQYF
DNA: TGTGCCAGCAGTGTGAGCGGGGGGACCACTATCCCAGAGACCCAGTACTTC

J: TRBJ2-7
V: TRBV7-9
D: -
size: -
CDR3: CASSLSRYEQYF
DNA: TGTGCCAGCAGCTTAAGTCGGTACGAGCAGTACTTC